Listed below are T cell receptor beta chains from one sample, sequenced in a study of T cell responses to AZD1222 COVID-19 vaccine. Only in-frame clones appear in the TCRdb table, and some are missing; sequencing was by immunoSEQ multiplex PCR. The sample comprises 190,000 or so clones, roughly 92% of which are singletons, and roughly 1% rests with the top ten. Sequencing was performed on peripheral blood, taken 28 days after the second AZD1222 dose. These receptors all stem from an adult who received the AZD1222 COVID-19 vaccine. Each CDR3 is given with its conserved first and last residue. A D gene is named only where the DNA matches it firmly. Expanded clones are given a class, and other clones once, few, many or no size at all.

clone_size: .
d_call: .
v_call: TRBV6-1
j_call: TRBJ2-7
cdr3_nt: TGTGCCAGCAGTGAAGGAGAGGGCACGCAGTACTTC
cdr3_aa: CASSEGEGTQYF

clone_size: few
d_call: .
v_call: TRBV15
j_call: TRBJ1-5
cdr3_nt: TGTGCCACCAGCAGAGATTACCGGGCCCCAAGTGGGAATCAGCCCCAGCATTTT
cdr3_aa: CATSRDYRAPSGNQPQHF

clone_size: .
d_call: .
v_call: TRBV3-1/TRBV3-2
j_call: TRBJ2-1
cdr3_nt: TGTGCCAGCAGCCAAGTAGGGTTTGGTGAGCAGTTCTTC
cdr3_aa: CASSQVGFGEQFF

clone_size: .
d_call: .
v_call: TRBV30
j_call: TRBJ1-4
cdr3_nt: TGTGCCTTAGACAGATTGGGGGAAAAACTGTTTTTT
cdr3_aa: CALDRLGEKLFF

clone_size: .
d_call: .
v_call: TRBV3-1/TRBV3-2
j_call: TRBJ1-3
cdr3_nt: TGTGCCAGCAGCCAAGGGGGACTCTCTGGAAACACCATATATTTT
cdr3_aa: CASSQGGLSGNTIYF

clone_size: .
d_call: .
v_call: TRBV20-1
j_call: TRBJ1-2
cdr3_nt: TGCAGTGCTAGTTTAGGGGATAATGGCTACACCTTC
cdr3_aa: CSASLGDNGYTF

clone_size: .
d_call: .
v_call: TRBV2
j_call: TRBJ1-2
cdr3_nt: TGTGCCAGCAGTGACTTACTCGGCTACACCTTC
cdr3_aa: CASSDLLGYTF

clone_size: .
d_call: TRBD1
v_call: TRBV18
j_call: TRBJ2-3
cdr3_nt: TGTGCCAGCTCACCCGGGACAGGGACGTTCACAGATACGCAGTATTTT
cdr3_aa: CASSPGTGTFTDTQYF

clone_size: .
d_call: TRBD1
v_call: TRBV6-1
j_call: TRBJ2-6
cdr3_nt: TGTGCCAGCAGTGGGACAGGGGGCGCTGGGGCCAACGTCCTGACTTTC
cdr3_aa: CASSGTGGAGANVLTF

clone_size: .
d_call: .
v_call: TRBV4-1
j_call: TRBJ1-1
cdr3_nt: TGCGCCAGCAGCCAAGGGATGAGGGGGAACACTGAAGCTTTCTTT
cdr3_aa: CASSQGMRGNTEAFF

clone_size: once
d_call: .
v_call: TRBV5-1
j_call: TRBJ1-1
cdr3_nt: TGCGCCAGCAGCCAAACGGGGACCGGAGCTTTCTTT
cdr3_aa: CASSQTGTGAFF

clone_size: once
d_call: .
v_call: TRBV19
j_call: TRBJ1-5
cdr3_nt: TGTGCCAGTAGTAAGCGGGGAGGCAATCAGCCCCAGCATTTT
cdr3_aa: CASSKRGGNQPQHF

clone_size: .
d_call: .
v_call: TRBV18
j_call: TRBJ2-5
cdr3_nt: TGTGCCAGCTCACCAGATTACGTCGGGCGCGGAGAGACCCAGTACTTC
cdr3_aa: CASSPDYVGRGETQYF

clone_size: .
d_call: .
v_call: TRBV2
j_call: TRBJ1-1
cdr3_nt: TGTGCCAGCAGTCCCACAGGGCTGTGGGCTGAAGCTTTCTTT
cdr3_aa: CASSPTGLWAEAFF

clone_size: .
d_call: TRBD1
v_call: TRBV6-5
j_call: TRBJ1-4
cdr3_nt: TGTGCCAGCAGGCTACAGGGGGCCAATAATGAAAAACTGTTTTTT
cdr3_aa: CASRLQGANNEKLFF

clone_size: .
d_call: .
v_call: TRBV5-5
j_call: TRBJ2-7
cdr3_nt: TGTGCCAGCAGCTTGGCCGCCGGAGAGCAGTACTTC
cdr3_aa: CASSLAAGEQYF

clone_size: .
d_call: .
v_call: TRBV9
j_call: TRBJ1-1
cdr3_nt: TGTGCCAGCAGCGCCTCGACTTCCTCAGGCACTGAAGCTTTCTTT
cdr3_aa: CASSASTSSGTEAFF

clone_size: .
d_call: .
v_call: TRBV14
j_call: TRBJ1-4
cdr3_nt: TGTGCCAGCAGCCAATTTGAAAAACTGTTTTTT
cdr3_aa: CASSQFEKLFF

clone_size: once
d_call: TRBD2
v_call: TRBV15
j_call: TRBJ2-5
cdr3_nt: TGTGCCACCAGCACCGGGACTAGCGGGCGAGAGACCCAGTACTTC
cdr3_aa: CATSTGTSGRETQYF

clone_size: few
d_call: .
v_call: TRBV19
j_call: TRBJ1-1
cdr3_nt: TGTGCCAGTAGTATGCAGGGCATGAACACTGAAGCTTTCTTT
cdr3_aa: CASSMQGMNTEAFF

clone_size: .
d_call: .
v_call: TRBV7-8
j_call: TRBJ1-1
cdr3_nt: TGTGCCAGCAGCTTAGAACGGAAGGAAAGGCGGGTGTCAGCTTTCTTT
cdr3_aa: CASSLERKERRVSAFF

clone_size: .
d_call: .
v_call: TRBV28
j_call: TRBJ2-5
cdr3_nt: TGTGCCAGCAGCACCACAGGGGGGGCAGAGACCCAGTACTTC
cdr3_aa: CASSTTGGAETQYF

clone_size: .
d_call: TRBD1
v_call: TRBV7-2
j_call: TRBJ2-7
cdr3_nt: TGTGCCAGCAGCTTAGGGGGGACAGGAGTCTACGAGCAGTACTTC
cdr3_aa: CASSLGGTGVYEQYF

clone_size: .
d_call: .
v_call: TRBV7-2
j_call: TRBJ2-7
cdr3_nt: TGTGCCAGCAGCTTGGTTCAGGACAGATACGACGAGCAGTACTTC
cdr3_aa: CASSLVQDRYDEQYF

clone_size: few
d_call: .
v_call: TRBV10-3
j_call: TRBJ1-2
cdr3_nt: TGTGCCATCAGTGAGGGGCAGGGACGAAACTATGGCTACACCTTC
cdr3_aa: CAISEGQGRNYGYTF

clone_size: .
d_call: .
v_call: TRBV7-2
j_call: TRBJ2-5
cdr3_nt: TGTGCCAGCAGCTTAGGACGGGGAATCGCGGGGACCCAGTACTTC
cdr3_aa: CASSLGRGIAGTQYF

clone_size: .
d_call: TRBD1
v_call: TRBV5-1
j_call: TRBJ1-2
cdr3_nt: TGCGCCAGCAGCTTGGGGACAGGGGATGGCTACACCTTC
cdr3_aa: CASSLGTGDGYTF

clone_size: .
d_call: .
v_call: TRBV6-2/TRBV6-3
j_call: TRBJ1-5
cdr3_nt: TGTGCCAGCAGTTACTCCGGGGGCAGTCAGCCCCAGCATTTT
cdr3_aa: CASSYSGGSQPQHF

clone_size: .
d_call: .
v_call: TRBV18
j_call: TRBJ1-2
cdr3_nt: TGTGCCAGCTCACCGCAGGACAGTGGCTATGGCTACACCTTC
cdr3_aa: CASSPQDSGYGYTF

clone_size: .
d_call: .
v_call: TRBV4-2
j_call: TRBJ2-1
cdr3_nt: TGTGCCAGCAGCCAAGAGGCAGGGGTCCCCAATGAGCAGTTCTTC
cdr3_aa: CASSQEAGVPNEQFF

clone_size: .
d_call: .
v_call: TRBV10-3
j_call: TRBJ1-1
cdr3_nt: TGTGCCATCAGCACCGCAGAGAACACTGAAGCTTTCTTT
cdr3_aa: CAISTAENTEAFF

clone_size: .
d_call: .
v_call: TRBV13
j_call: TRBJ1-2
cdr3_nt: TGTGCCAGCAGCCCAGGACAAGGAAACTATGGCTACACCTTC
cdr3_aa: CASSPGQGNYGYTF

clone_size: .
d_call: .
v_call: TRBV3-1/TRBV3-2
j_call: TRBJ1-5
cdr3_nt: TGTGCCAGCAGCCAAGGGACTGTTAGCAATCAGCCCCAGCATTTT
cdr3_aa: CASSQGTVSNQPQHF

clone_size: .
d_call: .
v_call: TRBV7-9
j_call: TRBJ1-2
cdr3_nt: TGTGCCAGCAGCTTACAGGGTATCTATGGCTACACCTTC
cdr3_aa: CASSLQGIYGYTF

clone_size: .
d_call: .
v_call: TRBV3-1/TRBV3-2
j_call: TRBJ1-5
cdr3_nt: TGTGCCAGCAGCCAGTCAAGGGGTCAGCCCCAGCATTTT
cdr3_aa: CASSQSRGQPQHF

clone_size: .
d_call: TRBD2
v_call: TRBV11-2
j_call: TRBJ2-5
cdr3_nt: TGTGCCAGCAGCCAGCTTACTAGCGGGGGGCAAGAGACCCAGTACTTC
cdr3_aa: CASSQLTSGGQETQYF

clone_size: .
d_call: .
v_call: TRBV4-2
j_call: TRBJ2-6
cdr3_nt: TGTGCCAGCAGCCCCCGGCTTCTGCCCAGCTCTGGGGCCAACGTCCTGACTTTC
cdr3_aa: CASSPRLLPSSGANVLTF

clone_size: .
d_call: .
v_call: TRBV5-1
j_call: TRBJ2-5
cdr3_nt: TGCGCCAGCAGCTACGACCAAGAGACCCAGTACTTC
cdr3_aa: CASSYDQETQYF

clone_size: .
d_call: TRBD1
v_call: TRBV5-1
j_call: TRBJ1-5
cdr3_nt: TGCGCCAGCAGCTTGACAGGACAGGGCAATCAGCCCCAGCATTTT
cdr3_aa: CASSLTGQGNQPQHF

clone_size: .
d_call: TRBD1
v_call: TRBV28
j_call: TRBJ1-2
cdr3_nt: TGTGCCAGCAGTTCGATTACCCCGCGAACCTCAGGGACAGGGTTTATCTATGGCTACACCTTC
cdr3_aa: CASSSITPRTSGTGFIYGYTF

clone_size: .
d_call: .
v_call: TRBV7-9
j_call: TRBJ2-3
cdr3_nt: TGTGCCAGCAGCTTTGGACTCCCTTGGGCAGATACGCAGTATTTT
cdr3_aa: CASSFGLPWADTQYF

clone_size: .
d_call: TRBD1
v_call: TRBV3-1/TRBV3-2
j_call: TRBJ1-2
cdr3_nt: TGTGCCAGCAGCCACCGTGGGACAGGGTTAGGTGGCTACACCTTC
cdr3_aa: CASSHRGTGLGGYTF

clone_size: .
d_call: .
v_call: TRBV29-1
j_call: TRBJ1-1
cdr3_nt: TGCAGCGTTGGACAAATAGGTACTGAAGCTTTCTTT
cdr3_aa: CSVGQIGTEAFF

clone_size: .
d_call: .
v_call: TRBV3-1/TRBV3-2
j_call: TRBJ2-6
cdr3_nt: TGTGCCAGCAGCCAGAGCTACAGGGCAGTCAACGTCCTGACTTTC
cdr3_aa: CASSQSYRAVNVLTF

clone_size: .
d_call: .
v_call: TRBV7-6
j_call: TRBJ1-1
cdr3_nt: TGTGCCAGCAGTTTCATGGGGAACACTGAAGCTTTCTTT
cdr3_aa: CASSFMGNTEAFF

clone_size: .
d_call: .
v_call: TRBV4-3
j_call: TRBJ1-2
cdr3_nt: TGCGCCAGCAGCCCATCGGCTTCCGCGGGCTATGGCTACACCTTC
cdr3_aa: CASSPSASAGYGYTF

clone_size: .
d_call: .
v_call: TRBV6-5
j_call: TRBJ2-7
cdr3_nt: TGTGCCAGCAGCTTCTCGGGCGGAGCCTACGAGCAGTACTTC
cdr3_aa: CASSFSGGAYEQYF

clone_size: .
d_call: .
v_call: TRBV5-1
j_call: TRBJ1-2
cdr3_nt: TGCGCCAGCAGCGACAGCTTCTATGGCTACACCTTC
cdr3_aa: CASSDSFYGYTF

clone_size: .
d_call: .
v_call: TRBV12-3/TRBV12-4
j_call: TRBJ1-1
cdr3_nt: TGTGCCAGCAGCACCGGACGGAACACTGAAGCTTTCTTT
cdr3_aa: CASSTGRNTEAFF

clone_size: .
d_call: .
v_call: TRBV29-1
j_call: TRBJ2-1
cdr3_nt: TGCAGCGTCTACCGGGACATCTGGTTCTTC
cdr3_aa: CSVYRDIWFF

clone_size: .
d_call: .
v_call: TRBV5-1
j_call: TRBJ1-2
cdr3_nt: TGCGCCAGCAGCTTCGAGGGGGTGCGGTATGGCTACACCTTC
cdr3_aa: CASSFEGVRYGYTF

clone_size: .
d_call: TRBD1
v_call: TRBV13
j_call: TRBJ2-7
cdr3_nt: TGTGCCAGCAGCTTAGTAAGAGACAGGGCGTTCTCCTACGAGCAGTACTTC
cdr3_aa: CASSLVRDRAFSYEQYF

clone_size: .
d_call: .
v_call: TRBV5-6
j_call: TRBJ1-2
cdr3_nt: TGTGCCAGCAGCTTGTGGCCAGGACTCTCTTATGGCTACACCTTC
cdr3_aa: CASSLWPGLSYGYTF

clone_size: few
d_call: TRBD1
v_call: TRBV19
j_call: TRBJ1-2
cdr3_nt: TGTGCCAGTACCGAAGGGGACAGTAACTATGGCTACACCTTC
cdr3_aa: CASTEGDSNYGYTF

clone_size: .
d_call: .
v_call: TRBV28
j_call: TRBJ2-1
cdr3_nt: TGTGCCAGCAGCCCGGCAGGGGCTTACAATGAGCAGTTCTTC
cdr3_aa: CASSPAGAYNEQFF

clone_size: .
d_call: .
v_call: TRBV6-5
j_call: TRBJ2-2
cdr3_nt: TGTGCCAGCAGTTACCCAGACCCCACCGGGGAGCTGTTTTTT
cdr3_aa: CASSYPDPTGELFF

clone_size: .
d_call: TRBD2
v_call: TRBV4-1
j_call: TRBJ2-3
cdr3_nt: TGCGCCAGCAGCCGAGGGGCTAGCGGGGGCACAGATACGCAGTATTTT
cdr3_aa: CASSRGASGGTDTQYF